A selection of T cell receptor delta chains follows, all from one sample in a study of gamma-delta chains in newborns, infants, children. TCRdb re-called clones from the reads via CATT. The repertoire consists of around 11,000 delta-chain clones, with less than 4.5% occurring once and the leading ten covering approximately 8.9%. Sequenced input: blood. The receptor source for this set is a child who was a newborn, infant or young child, either healthy, febrile or measles-vaccinated (not recorded which). Both conserved end residues are part of each CDR3. The D gene is left open where the match is weak. Rows give clone size only sometimes, using once, few, many, or a class for an expanded clone.

clone_size | j_call | d_call | v_call | cdr3_aa | cdr3_nt
medium-sized | TRDJ1 | TRDD2 | TRDV1 | CALGEPRPFLPPGVKVGSDKLIF | TGTGCTCTTGGGGAACCACGGCCTTTCCTACCCCCCGGGGTCAAGGTCGGATCCGATAAACTCATCTTT
. | TRDJ1 | . | TRDV1 | CALGKSLFRNRVGLIF | TGTGCTCTTGGGAAATCCCTTTTCCGGAATCGGGTCGGACTCATCTTT
few | TRDJ1 | . | TRDV1 | CALGEMGLRGARRYTDKLIF | TGTGCTCTTGGGGAAATGGGTCTACGGGGGGCCAGAAGGTACACCGATAAACTCATCTTT
. | TRDJ1 | . | TRDV2 | CACEEVGDVVADKLIF | TGTGCCTGTGAGGAGGTAGGGGATGTTGTCGCCGATAAACTCATCTTT
few | TRDJ3 | TRDD3 | TRDV2 | CACDTGYGSSWDTRQMFF | TGTGCCTGTGACACTGGATACGGGAGCTCCTGGGACACCCGACAGATGTTTTTC
. | TRDJ3 | TRDD3 | TRDV3 | CALPGGTGGYSQRAWDTRQMFF | TGTGCCCTCCCAGGGGGTACTGGGGGATACTCCCAGCGGGCCTGGGACACCCGACAGATGTTTTTC
. | TRDJ1 | . | TRDV1 | CALGEQTDRFPYASTTDKLIF | TGTGCTCTTGGGGAACAGACCGACCGCTTCCCGTACGCGTCAACAACCGATAAACTCATCTTT
. | TRDJ3 | TRDD3 | TRDV2 | CACDTVGDFQWDTRQMFF | TGTGCCTGTGACACGGTGGGGGATTTTCAGTGGGACACCCGACAGATGTTTTTC
few | TRDJ1 | TRDD3 | TRDV1 | CALGDPGLPWGIRYKLIF | TGTGCTCTTGGGGACCCAGGCCTCCCGTGGGGGATACGTTATAAACTCATCTTT
few | TRDJ1 | TRDD3 | TRDV1 | CALGTWTRPGIRESRKLIF | TGTGCTCTTGGGACCTGGACCCGGCCGGGGATACGCGAAAGTAGAAAACTCATCTTT
medium-sized | TRDJ4 | TRDD3 | TRDV1 | CALGELPKRRTGGDRPLIF | TGTGCTCTTGGGGAACTACCTAAACGCCGTACTGGGGGAGACAGACCCCTGATCTTT
. | TRDJ1 | TRDD3 | TRDV1 | CALGTPSAQRLGDILTYTDKLIF | TGTGCTCTTGGGACCCCTAGTGCCCAGCGACTGGGGGATATCCTAACGTACACCGATAAACTCATCTTT
few | TRDJ3 | . | TRDV2 | CACDTAGVTSSWDTRQMFF | TGTGCCTGTGACACCGCGGGGGTTACGAGCTCCTGGGACACCCGACAGATGTTTTTC